Below, 20 T cell receptor beta chains from the same sample are listed, as sequenced in a study of T-cell reconstitution after alpha-beta-depleted transplantation in children. For TCRbeta, the library was prepared with unique molecular identifiers. MiXCR was run by TCRdb on the PCR reads, yielding one entry per CDR3 protein. The table has around 600,000 distinct CDR3 sequences, approximately 10% seen once. The sequencing used PBMCs from the stem cell graft donor, collected from the stem cell graft. Every receptor here comes from a human donor who donated a stem cell graft to a child with acute myeloid leukemia.

This clonotype was recorded at least ten times. This chain uses TRBV29-1 with TRBJ2-1; perhaps TRBD2 as D (6 bases). Trimming took 7 bases from V and 6 from J, leaving 16 bases between them. This CDR3 has 13 amino acids. Germline V gives CDR1 SQVTM, CDR2 ANQGSEA. CDR3 sequence: CSAGDLPPNEQFF. In nucleotides, the CDR3 is TGCAGCGCCGGGGACTTGCCGCCCAATGAGCAGTTCTTC.

This clonotype was detected many times. The chain employs TRBV20-1 and TRBJ2-7; no definite D call. Germline V lookup: CDR1 DFQATT, CDR2 SNEGSKA (reference sequence). V dropped 3 bases and J dropped 2 bases, with 14 bases sitting between them. This CDR3 is 14 amino acids long. The CDR3 nucleotides are TGCAGTGCTAGGGAGCCTTTCGAGCCCTACGAGCAGTACTTC. As protein: CSAREPFEPYEQYF.

The chain joins TRBV4-2 to TRBJ2-3, with a weak D call TRBD2 (5 bases). Trimming pared 5 bases from V and 2 bases from J, leaving 14 bases between. The CDR3 loop spans 15 amino acids. CDR1 is LGHNA, CDR2 YNFKEQ, per germline. In DNA, the CDR3 is TGTGCCAGCAGCTCCTCCGCGGGCGTCACAGATACGCAGTATTTT. This codes for CASSSSAGVTDTQYF.

This clonotype appeared a few times. V gene TRBV6-1 combines with J gene TRBJ2-5; no definite D call. The CDR3 totals 14 residues. Germline assignment: CDR1 MNHNS and CDR2 SASEGT. V gave up 0 bases and J gave up 4 bases, with 9 bases separating them. The CDR3 region has the DNA TGTGCCAGCAGTGAAGCGAGGCTACTAGAGACCCAGTACTTC. This sequence encodes CASSEARLLETQYF.

This clonotype was seen only a few times. The chain joins TRBV5-1 to TRBJ1-1; D remains unclear. From germline, CDR1 is SGHRS and CDR2 YFSETQ. The CDR3 totals 13 residues. The V and J ends lost 1 base and 4 bases respectively, with 8 bases between them. CDR3 amino acids: CASSLREGTEAFF. The CDR3, as DNA: TGCGCCAGCAGCTTGAGGGAGGGCACTGAAGCTTTCTTT.

This clonotype has only a few counts. J is TRBJ2-1 and V is TRBV7-3; D gene unclear. CDR1 and CDR2 from the germline V gene are SGHTA and FQGTGA. This CDR3 has 13 residues. The V and J ends lost 2 bases and 10 bases respectively, with 12 bases between them. The DNA of the CDR3 is TGTGCCAGCAGCTTACTCCCCAAAGGCGAGCAGTTCTTC. Protein product: CASSLLPKGEQFF.

The sample holds a few counts of this clonotype. The CDR3 is CASARDVSAYEQYF. The CDR3, as DNA: TGTGCCAGCGCCCGCGATGTTTCAGCCTACGAGCAGTACTTC. The rearrangement uses TRBV27 and TRBJ2-7; D gene unclear. Trimming left V 8 bases short and J 2 bases short, with 16 bases between. The CDR3 contains 14 residues. The germline CDR1 and CDR2 sequences are MNHEY and SMNVEV (reference sequence).

This clonotype was detected a few times. The chain employs TRBV2 and TRBJ1-4; 7 bases line up with TRBD1. The CDR3 runs 14 residues. J lost 7 bases, V lost 4 bases, and 6 bases had no gene match. Germline values: CDR1 SNHLY, CDR2 FYNNEI. The CDR3 here is CASSVLGGREKLFF. The CDR3 DNA reads TGTGCCAGCAGTGTTTTAGGGGGCCGTGAAAAACTGTTTTTT.

The chain has TRBV24-1 and TRBJ2-3; 8 bases are a match to TRBD2. The CDR3 contains 16 residues. Germline trimming cut 4 bases from V and 3 bases from J; bases unmatched to any gene: 8. Germline V CDR1 and CDR2: KGHDR, SFDVKD. The CDR3: CATSDPGTRRTDTQYF. The DNA of the CDR3 is TGTGCCACCAGTGACCCCGGGACTAGGAGGACAGATACGCAGTATTTT.

This clonotype has a count of ten or more. The chain employs TRBV20-1 and TRBJ2-1; D gene uncertain. This CDR3 has 12 residues. In germline, CDR1 is DFQATT, CDR2 SNEGSKA (reference sequence). V was trimmed by 2 bases and J by 9 bases, leaving 11 bases between them. CDR3 nucleotide sequence: TGCAGTGCTAGACCCCCCGGCGGTGAGCAGTTCTTC. This encodes CSARPPGGEQFF.

The J gene is TRBJ2-7, the V gene TRBV6-1; 9 nucleotides line up with TRBD1. The V segment lost 1 base and the J segment 4 bases; nucleotides outside the gene matches: 5. Per germline, CDR1 MNHNS and CDR2 SASEGT. The CDR3 covers 15 residues. The CDR3 sequence is CASSEGGTGLYEQYF. CDR3 nucleotides: TGTGCCAGCAGTGAAGGGGGGACAGGGTTGTACGAGCAGTACTTC.

This clonotype has ten or more counts. This chain links TRBV29-1 with TRBJ2-7; 11 nucleotides align to TRBD2. This CDR3 is 17 amino acids long. Per the germline V gene, CDR1 is SQVTM and CDR2 is ANQGSEA. Trimming cost V 7 bases and J 0 bases; bases outside gene matches: 14. This CDR3 reads CSAGSRTSGLSSYEQYF. DNA for the CDR3: TGCAGCGCTGGCTCCCGGACTAGCGGGCTCAGCTCCTACGAGCAGTACTTC.

There are a few counts of this clonotype. The J gene is TRBJ2-1, the V gene TRBV6-2 or TRBV6-3; TRBD2 aligns across 15 bases. J gave up 1 base and V 5 bases, and 12 bases lay outside the gene matches. The CDR3 sequence is 20 residues long. CDR1 and CDR2 (germline): MNHEY, SVGEGT. CDR3 protein: CASSTVPGLAGGKSYNEQFF. The CDR3 nucleotides are TGTGCCAGCAGTACGGTTCCGGGACTAGCGGGAGGAAAATCCTACAATGAGCAGTTCTTC.

This clonotype has more than one count but fewer than ten. The chain recombines TRBV14 with TRBJ2-7; D is unclear. This CDR3 is 11 amino acids long. CDR1 SGHDN and CDR2 FVKESK come from the germline V gene. Trimming stripped 2 bases from V and 4 bases from J, with 3 bases between. CDR3: CASSQWYEQYF. CDR3 nucleotide sequence: TGTGCCAGCAGCCAATGGTACGAGCAGTACTTC.

The chain links TRBV12-3 or TRBV12-4 to TRBJ2-4; 9 nucleotides align to TRBD2. CDR3 length: 18 amino acids. Unmatched junction bases numbered 21, after V lost 6 bases and J lost 9 bases. The CDR3 is CASRLTHDPIAGEAIQYF. In nucleotides, the CDR3 is TGTGCCAGCAGACTTACCCATGACCCCATAGCGGGAGAGGCCATTCAGTACTTC.

The table lists this clonotype with a few counts. This chain connects TRBV12-3 or TRBV12-4 to TRBJ1-1; D unresolved. There are 15 residues in the CDR3. V lost 8 bases to trimming and J lost 4 bases, with 20 bases between them. CDR3 in amino acids: CASAGTNWAGTEAFF. CDR3 DNA: TGTGCCAGCGCCGGCACTAATTGGGCAGGCACTGAAGCTTTCTTT.

The chain carries TRBV25-1 and TRBJ2-2, with D perhaps TRBD2 (5 bases). The CDR3 contains 14 residues. V gave up 0 bases and J gave up 7 bases, with 9 bases separating them. CDR1 and CDR2 (germline): MGHDK, SYGVNS. The DNA of the CDR3 is TGTGCCAGCAGTGAATATATAGAGGGCGGGGAGCTGTTTTTT. Translated: CASSEYIEGGELFF.

This clonotype was counted between two and nine times. This chain joins TRBV18 and TRBJ2-5; D remains ambiguous. The ends were cut back, 2 bases at V and 4 bases at J, with 8 bases in the middle. Germline loops: CDR1 KGHSH, CDR2 LQKENI. The CDR3 is made up of 13 amino acids. The CDR3 DNA reads TGTGCCAGCTCACCAAGGAAGACAGAGACCCAGTACTTC. This encodes CASSPRKTETQYF.

The chain couples TRBV10-3 to TRBJ2-7; 7 positions match TRBD1. V lost 8 bases, J lost 0 bases, and 4 bases stayed unmatched. The CDR3 loop spans 13 amino acids. Germline values: CDR1 ENHRY, CDR2 SYGVKD. CDR3 region: CAILGQSSYEQYF. The CDR3 DNA is TGTGCCATCTTGGGACAGTCCTCCTACGAGCAGTACTTC.

This chain uses TRBV4-2 with TRBJ2-3; 10 bases align to TRBD1. The germline V gene has CDR1 LGHNA and CDR2 YNFKEQ. With V trimmed by 0 bases and J by 5 bases, 2 bases remained unmatched. The CDR3 totals 15 residues. In nucleotides, the CDR3 is TGTGCCAGCAGCCAAGATGGGACAGGGGAAGATACGCAGTATTTT. It codes for CASSQDGTGEDTQYF.